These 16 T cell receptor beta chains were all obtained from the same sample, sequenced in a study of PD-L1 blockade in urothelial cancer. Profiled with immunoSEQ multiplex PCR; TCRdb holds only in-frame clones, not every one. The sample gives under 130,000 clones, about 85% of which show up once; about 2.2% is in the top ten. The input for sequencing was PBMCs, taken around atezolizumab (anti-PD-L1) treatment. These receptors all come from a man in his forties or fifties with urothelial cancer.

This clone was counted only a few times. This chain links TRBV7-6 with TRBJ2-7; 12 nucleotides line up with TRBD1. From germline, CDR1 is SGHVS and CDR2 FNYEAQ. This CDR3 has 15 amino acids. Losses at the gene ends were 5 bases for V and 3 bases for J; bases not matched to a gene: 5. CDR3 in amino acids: CASSAGQGAFYEQYF. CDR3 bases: TGTGCCAGCAGCGCGGGACAGGGGGCGTTCTACGAGCAGTACTTC.

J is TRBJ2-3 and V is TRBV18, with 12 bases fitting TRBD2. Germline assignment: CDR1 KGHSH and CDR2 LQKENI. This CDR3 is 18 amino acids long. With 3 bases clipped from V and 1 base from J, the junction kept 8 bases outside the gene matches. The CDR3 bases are TGTGCCAGCTCACCGGTGACTAGCGGGGGTGGTGGCACAGATACGCAGTATTTT. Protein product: CASSPVTSGGGGTDTQYF.

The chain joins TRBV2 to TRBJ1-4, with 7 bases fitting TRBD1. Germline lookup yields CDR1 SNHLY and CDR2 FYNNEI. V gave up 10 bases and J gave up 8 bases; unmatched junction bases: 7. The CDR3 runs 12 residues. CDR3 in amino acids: CATRTGTEKLFF. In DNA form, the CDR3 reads TGTGCCACGCGGACAGGAACCGAAAAACTGTTTTTT.

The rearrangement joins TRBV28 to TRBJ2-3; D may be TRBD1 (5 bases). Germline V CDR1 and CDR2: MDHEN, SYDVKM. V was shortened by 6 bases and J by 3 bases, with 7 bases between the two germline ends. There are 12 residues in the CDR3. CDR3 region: CASSRTTDTQYF. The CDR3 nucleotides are TGTGCCAGCAGCCGGACAACAGATACGCAGTATTTT. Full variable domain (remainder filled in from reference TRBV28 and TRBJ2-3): DVKVTQSSRYLVKRTGEKVFLECVQDMDHENMFWYRQDPGLGLRLIYFSYDVKMKEKGDIPEGYSVSREKKERFSLILESASTNQTSMYLCASSRTTDTQYFGPGTRLTVL.

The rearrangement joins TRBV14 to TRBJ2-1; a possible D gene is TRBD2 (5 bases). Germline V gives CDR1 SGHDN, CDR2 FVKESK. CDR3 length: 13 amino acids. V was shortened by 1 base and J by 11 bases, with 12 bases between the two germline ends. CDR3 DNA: TGTGCCAGCAGCCAAGTACTTAACGGGAAGCAGTTCTTC. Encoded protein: CASSQVLNGKQFF.

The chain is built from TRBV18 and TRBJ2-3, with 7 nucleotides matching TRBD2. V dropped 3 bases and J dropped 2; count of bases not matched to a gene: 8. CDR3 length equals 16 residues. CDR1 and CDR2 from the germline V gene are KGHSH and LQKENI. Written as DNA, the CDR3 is TGTGCCAGCTCACCGGTCCGGGAGGCCCTCACAGATACGCAGTATTTT. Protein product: CASSPVREALTDTQYF.

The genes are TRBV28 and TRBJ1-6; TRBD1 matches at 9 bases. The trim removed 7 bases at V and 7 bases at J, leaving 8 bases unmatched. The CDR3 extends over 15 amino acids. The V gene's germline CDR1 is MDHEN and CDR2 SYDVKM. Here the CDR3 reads CASTKQGARNSPLHF. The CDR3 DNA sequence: TGTGCCAGCACCAAACAGGGGGCCCGGAATTCACCCCTCCACTTT.

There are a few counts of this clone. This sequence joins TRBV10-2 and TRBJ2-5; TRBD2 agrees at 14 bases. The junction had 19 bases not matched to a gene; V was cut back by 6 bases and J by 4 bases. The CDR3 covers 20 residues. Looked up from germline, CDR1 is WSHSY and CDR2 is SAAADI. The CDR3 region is CASSLVTTSGRALAGETQYF. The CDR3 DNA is TGCGCCAGCAGCCTAGTGACGACTAGCGGGAGGGCCCTCGCCGGAGAGACCCAGTACTTC.

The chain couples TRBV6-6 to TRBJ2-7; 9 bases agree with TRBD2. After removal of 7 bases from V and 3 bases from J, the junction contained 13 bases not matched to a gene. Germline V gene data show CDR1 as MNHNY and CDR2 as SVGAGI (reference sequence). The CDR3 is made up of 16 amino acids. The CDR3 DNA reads TGTGCCAGCACTTTAGGGGGCCCTAGCGGGGTCTACGAGCAGTACTTC. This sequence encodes CASTLGGPSGVYEQYF.

The CDR3 region has the DNA TGTGCCAGCAGCTTAGTCCCGTTCGAGCAGTACTTC. Its protein product is CASSLVPFEQYF. This chain joins TRBV7-2 and TRBJ2-7; D is uncertain. The CDR3 is 12 amino acids. Per the germline V gene, CDR1 is SGHTA and CDR2 is FQGNSA. With 1 base removed from V and 6 bases from J, the gap between germline ends came to 7 bases.

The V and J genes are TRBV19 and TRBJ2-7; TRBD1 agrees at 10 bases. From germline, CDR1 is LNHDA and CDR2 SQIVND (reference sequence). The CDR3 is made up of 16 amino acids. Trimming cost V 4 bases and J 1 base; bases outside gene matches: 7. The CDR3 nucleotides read TGTGCCAGTAGTAAGACGGGACAGGGGATATCCTACGAGCAGTACTTC. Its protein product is CASSKTGQGISYEQYF.

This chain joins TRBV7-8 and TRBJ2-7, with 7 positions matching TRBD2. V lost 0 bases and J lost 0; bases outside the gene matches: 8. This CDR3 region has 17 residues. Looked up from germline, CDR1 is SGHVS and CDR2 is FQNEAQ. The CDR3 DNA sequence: TGTGCCAGCAGCTTAGCGTCGGCGGGAGTGGGCTCCTACGAGCAGTACTTC. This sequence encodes CASSLASAGVGSYEQYF.

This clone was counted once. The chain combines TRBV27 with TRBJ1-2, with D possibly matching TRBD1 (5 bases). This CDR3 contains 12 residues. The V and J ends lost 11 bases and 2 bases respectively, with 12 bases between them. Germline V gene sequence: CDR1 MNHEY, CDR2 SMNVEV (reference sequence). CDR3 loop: CACKGLNYGYTF. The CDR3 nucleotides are TGTGCCTGCAAGGGGCTCAACTATGGCTACACCTTC.

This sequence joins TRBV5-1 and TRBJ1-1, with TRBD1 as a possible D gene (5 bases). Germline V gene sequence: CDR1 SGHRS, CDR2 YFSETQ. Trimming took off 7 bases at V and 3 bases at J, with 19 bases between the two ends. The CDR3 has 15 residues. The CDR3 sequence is CASGPGTHQYTEAFF. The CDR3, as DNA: TGCGCCAGCGGTCCCGGGACTCATCAATACACTGAAGCTTTCTTT.

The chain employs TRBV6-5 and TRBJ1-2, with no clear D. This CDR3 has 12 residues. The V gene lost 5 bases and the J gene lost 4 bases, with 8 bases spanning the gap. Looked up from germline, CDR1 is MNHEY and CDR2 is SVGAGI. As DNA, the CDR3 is TGTGCCAGCAGTGCGCCGAGCTATGGCTACACCTTC. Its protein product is CASSAPSYGYTF.

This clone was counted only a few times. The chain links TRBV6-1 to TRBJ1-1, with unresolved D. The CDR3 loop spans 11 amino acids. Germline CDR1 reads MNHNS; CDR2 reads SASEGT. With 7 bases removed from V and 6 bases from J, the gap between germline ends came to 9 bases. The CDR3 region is CASKAGPEAFF. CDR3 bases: TGTGCCAGCAAGGCGGGTCCTGAAGCTTTCTTT.